This T cell receptor beta chain was sequenced in a study of post-analysis software for immune sequencing data. General observations from the study: Diversity measured as normalized Chao1 was significantly lower in multiple sclerosis patients than in controls.

cDNA libraries of TCR beta carried unique molecular identifiers. From the PCR reads, TCRdb called clonotypes with MiXCR, one entry per CDR3 protein. The sample has about 180,000 distinct CDR3 sequences, approximately 30% seen once. Details on this clonotype: Its cognate antigen is unknown.

The receptor was derived from a girl between 10 and 17 years old with multiple sclerosis. The specimen sequenced was blood.

This CDR3 reads CSVTTRNSYNEQFF. DNA for the CDR3: TGCAGCGTCACGACTAGGAACTCCTACAATGAGCAGTTCTTC. V gene TRBV29-1 combines with J gene TRBJ2-1, with a weak D call TRBD2 (6 bases). The germline V and J ends were trimmed by 6 bases and 0 bases, with 12 bases remaining between them. The CDR3 has 14 residues. The V gene's germline CDR1 is SQVTM and CDR2 ANQGSEA.